A few counts support the clone carrying this T cell receptor (beta chain). What it binds is unknown. Data came from immunoSEQ multiplex PCR; TCRdb stores just in-frame clones and leaves some out. The sample lists about 12,000 clones, approximately 71% occurring once. V gave up 3 bases and J gave up 0 bases, with 6 bases separating them. The CDR3 spans 14 residues. Germline V gives CDR1 KGHSH, CDR2 LQKENI. This sample is part of a study of vaccination effects on CD4 cells after COVID-19. Within the ViraFEST assay, antigen-specific CD4+ T cells underwent expansion with viral peptide pools prior to sequencing. Following 10 days of culture, CD4+ T cells were isolated. BNT162b2 vaccine or mRNA-1273 vaccine was given to participants in two doses.

Specimen: CD4+ T cells from PBMCs cultured with SARS-CoV-2 spike peptides, collected after COVID-19 vaccination. The chain recombines TRBV18 with TRBJ1-5; D unclear. The clonotype originates from a human donor who received a COVID-19 vaccine. The DNA for the CDR3 is TGTGCCAGCTCACCGTCGGTTAGCAATCAGCCCCAGCATTTT. This codes for CASSPSVSNQPQHF.